The present T cell receptor beta chain was sequenced within a study of T cells after posttransplantation cyclophosphamide. Controls had myeloablative marrow grafts with methotrexate and calcineurin inhibitor, sampled at 1 year. Per germline, CDR1 SGHTA and CDR2 FQGNSA. Deletions cut 4 bases from V and 0 bases from J, with 12 bases between. The CDR3 loop spans 15 amino acids. In the case of this clone: Its target is unknown.

Clones were sequenced by immunoSEQ multiplex PCR, and TCRdb holds only the in-frame ones, with some missing. Among about 9,100 clones listed, roughly 90% were seen once. Study conclusions and caveats: Tissue-infiltrating T cells from skin or gut overlapped little with blood T cells. Donor CD8+ memory clones often dominated recipient blood repertoires at later times.

The sequenced sample was PBMCs, obtained after an allogeneic stem cell transplant with a calcineurin inhibitor and methotrexate. The J gene is TRBJ2-5, the V gene TRBV7-2; D is perhaps TRBD1 (6 bases). This clonotype was sampled from a male patient between 25 and 39 years old who received an allogeneic stem cell transplant from an unrelated donor, was CMV-positive, and had no GVHD. Some T cells may be graft donor cells. The DNA of the CDR3 is TGTGCCAGCAGCTCACAAAGGGGGTACCAAGAGACCCAGTACTTC. This codes for CASSSQRGYQETQYF.